This record looks at one T cell receptor (beta chain) sequence and its context. Its antigen remains unidentified. V was clipped by 4 bases and J by 2 bases; unmatched bases: 8. CDR3 length: 15 amino acids. From germline, CDR1 is SGHTA and CDR2 FQGNSA. The source of the sample is a study of cytomegalovirus exposure and HLA in healthy donors. Study observations and caveats: A later analysis linked a missense DCLRE1C variant to TCR beta V- and J-gene trimming. Sequencing likely generated an artifact that appeared as a cluster of highly shared sequence variants.

Vbeta (60) and Jbeta (13) primers were used in the PCR. TCRdb's copy holds only in-frame clones and misses some; the assay was immunoSEQ multiplex PCR. The repertoire holds 150,000 to 200,000 clones, approximately 78% seen once, with approximately 8% in the top ten. What was sequenced was PBMCs. V is TRBV7-2 and J is TRBJ2-7, with 7 bases fitting TRBD1. The source of this sequence is a male donor in good health and CMV-seropositive. CDR3 loop: CASSYRGTATYEQYF. The CDR3 DNA sequence: TGTGCCAGCAGCTATAGGGGGACAGCTACCTACGAGCAGTACTTC.